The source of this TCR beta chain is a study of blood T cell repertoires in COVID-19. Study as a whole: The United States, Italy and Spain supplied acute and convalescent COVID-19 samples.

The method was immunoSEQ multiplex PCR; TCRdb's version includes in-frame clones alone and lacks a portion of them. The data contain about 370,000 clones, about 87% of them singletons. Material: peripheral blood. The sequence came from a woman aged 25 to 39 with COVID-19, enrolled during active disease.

The CDR3 DNA is TGTGCCAGCAGCTTAGATAGCGGGACAGGGATCCGTGAAAAACTGTTTTTT. Translated: CASSLDSGTGIREKLFF. This sequence joins TRBV11-2 and TRBJ1-4, with 9 bases aligning to TRBD1. Losses at the gene ends were 0 bases for V and 7 bases for J; bases not matched to a gene: 9. Per germline, CDR1 SGHAT and CDR2 FQNNGV. CDR3 length: 17 amino acids.